This T cell receptor beta chain was recovered during a study of post-analysis software for immune sequencing data. Study outcomes and limitations: Multiple sclerosis was associated with a significant reduction in normalized Chao1 diversity relative to controls. TRBV5-6, TRBV5-1 and TRBV20-1 belonged to a set of about 5 TRBV segments that were more frequent in patients than controls.

The CDR3 runs 14 residues. The germline V and J ends were trimmed by 6 bases and 6 bases, with 17 bases remaining between them. Germline lookup yields CDR1 SNHLY and CDR2 FYNNEI. This clonotype has a handful of counts. Its antigen remains unidentified. Built from TCR beta cDNA, the libraries had unique molecular identifiers in them. Once about 0.95 to 10 million T cells were used, roughly 0.5 million cDNA molecules resulted. From the PCR reads, TCRdb called clonotypes with MiXCR, one entry per CDR3 protein. The sample includes roughly 700,000 distinct CDR3 sequences, about 32% of them seen just once. The material sequenced was blood. The chain employs TRBV2 and TRBJ1-1; a weak D match, TRBD1 (5 bases). The receptor was isolated from a girl aged 5 to 17 with multiple sclerosis. The CDR3 region has the DNA TGTGCCAGCAGGGAACGGACAAGACCCCCTGAAGCTTTCTTT. Translated: CASRERTRPPEAFF.